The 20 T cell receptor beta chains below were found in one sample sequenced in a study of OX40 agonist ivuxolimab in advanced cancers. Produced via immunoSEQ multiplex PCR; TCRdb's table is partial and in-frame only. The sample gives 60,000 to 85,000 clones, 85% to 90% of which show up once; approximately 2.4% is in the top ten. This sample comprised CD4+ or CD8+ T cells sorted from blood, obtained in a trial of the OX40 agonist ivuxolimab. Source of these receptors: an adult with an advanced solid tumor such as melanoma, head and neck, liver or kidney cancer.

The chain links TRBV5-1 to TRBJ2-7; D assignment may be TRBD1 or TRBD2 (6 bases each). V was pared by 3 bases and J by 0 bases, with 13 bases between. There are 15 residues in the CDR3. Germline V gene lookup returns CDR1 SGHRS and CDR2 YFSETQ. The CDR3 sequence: CASSSRGTTSYEQYF. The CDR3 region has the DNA TGCGCCAGCAGCTCCCGGGGGACAACCTCCTACGAGCAGTACTTC.

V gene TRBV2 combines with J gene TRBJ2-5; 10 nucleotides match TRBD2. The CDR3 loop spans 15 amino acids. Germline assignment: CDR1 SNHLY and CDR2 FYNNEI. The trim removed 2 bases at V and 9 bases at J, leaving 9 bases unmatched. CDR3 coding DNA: TGTGCCAGCAGTGAATCAGCGGGGGGGGCGGGGGCCCAGTACTTC. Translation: CASSESAGGAGAQYF.

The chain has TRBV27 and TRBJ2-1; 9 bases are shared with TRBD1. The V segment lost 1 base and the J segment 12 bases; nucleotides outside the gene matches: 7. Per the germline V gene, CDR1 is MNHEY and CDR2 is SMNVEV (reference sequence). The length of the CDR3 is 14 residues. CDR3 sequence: CASSLWTGDLSQFF. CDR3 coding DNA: TGTGCCAGCAGTTTATGGACAGGGGATCTTTCGCAGTTCTTC.

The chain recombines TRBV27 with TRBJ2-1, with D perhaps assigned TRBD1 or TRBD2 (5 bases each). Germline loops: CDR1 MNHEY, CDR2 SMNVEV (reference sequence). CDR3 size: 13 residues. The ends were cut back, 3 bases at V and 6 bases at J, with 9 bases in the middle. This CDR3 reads CASSLGTVNEQFF. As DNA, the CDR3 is TGTGCCAGCAGTTTGGGGACGGTCAATGAGCAGTTCTTC.

The CDR3 reads CASSESANYGYTF. For the CDR3, the DNA is TGTGCCAGCAGTGAGAGCGCCAACTATGGCTACACCTTC. The chain is built from TRBV6-1 and TRBJ1-2, with no clear D. Deletions cut 3 bases from V and 2 bases from J, with 7 bases between. The CDR3 is 13 residues long. Germline V gives CDR1 MNHNS, CDR2 SASEGT.

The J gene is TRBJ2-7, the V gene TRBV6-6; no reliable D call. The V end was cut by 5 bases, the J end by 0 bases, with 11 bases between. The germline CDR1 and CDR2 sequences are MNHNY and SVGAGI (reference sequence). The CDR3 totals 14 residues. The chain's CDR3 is CASSLDHNSYEQYF. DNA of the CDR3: TGTGCCAGCAGTCTAGACCATAACTCCTACGAGCAGTACTTC.

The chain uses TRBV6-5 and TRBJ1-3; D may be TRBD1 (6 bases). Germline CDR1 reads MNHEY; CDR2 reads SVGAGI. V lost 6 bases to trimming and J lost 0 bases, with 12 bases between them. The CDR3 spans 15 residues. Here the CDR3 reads CASRLQGLSGNTIYF. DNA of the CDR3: TGTGCCAGCAGATTACAGGGCCTCTCTGGAAACACCATATATTTT.

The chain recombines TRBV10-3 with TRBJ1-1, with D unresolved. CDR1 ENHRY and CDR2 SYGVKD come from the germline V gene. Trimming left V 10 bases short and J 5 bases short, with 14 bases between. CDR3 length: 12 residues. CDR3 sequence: CATTRSDTEAFF. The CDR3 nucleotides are TGTGCCACCACTCGATCGGATACTGAAGCTTTCTTT.

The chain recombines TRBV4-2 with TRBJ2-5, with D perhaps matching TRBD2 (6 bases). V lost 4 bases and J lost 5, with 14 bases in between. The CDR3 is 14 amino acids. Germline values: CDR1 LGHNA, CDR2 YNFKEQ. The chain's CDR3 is CASSPQGAGETQYF. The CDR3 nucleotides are TGTGCCAGCAGCCCACAAGGGGCGGGGGAGACCCAGTACTTC.

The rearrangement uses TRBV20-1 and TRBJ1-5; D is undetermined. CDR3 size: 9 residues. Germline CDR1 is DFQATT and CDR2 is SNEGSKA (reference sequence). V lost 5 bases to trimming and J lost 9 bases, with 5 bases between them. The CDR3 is CSAGRPQHF. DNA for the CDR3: TGCAGTGCTGGTAGGCCCCAGCATTTT.

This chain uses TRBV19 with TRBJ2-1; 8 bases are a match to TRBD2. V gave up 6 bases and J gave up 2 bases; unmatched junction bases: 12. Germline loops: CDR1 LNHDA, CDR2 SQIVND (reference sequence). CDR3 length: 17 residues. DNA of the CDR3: TGTGCCAGTAGACTTACTCCCGGGACTAGAACCTACAATGAGCAGTTCTTC. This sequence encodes CASRLTPGTRTYNEQFF.

CDR3 region: CASSPRTGETQYF. CDR3 in DNA: TGTGCCAGCAGCCCCCGGACTGGAGAGACCCAGTACTTC. The V call is TRBV7-9, the J call TRBJ2-5, with a tentative D call TRBD2 (5 bases). The CDR3 spans 13 residues. Germline CDR1 reads SEHNR; CDR2 reads FQNEAQ (reference sequence). Trimming pared 5 bases from V and 4 bases from J, leaving 11 bases between.

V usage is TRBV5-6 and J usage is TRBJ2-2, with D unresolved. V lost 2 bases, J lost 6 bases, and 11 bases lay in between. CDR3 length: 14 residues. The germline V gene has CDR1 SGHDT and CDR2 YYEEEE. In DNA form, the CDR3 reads TGTGCCAGCAGCTTCACCGGGCGGTCCGGGGAGCTGTTTTTT. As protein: CASSFTGRSGELFF. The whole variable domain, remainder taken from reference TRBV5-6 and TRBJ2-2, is DAGVTQSPTHLIKTRGQQVTLRCSPKSGHDTVSWYQQALGQGPQFIFQYYEEEERQRGNFPDRFSGHQFPNYSSELNVNALLLGDSALYLCASSFTGRSGELFFGEGSRLTVL.

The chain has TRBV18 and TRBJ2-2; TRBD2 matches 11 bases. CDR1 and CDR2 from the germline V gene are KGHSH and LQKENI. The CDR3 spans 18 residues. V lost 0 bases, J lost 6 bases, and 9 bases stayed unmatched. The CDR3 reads CASSPPPFGTSGPGELFF. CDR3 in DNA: TGTGCCAGCTCACCACCACCTTTTGGGACTAGCGGTCCCGGGGAGCTGTTTTTT.

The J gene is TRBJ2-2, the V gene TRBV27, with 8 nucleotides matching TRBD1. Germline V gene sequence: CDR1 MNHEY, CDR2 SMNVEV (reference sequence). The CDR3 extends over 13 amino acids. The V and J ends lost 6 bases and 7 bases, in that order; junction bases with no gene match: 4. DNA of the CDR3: TGTGCCAGCAGGCGGACAGGGAGCGGGGAGCTGTTTTTT. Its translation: CASRRTGSGELFF.

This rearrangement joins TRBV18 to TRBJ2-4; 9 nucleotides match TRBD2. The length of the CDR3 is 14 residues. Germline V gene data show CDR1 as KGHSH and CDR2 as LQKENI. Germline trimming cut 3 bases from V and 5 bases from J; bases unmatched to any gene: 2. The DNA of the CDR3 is TGTGCCAGCTCACCGACTAGCGGTGAAAACATTCAGTACTTC. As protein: CASSPTSGENIQYF.

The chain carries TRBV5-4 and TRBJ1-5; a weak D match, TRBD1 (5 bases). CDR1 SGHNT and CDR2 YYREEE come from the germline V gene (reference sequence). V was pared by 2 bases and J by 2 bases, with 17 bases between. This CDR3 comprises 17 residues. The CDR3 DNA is TGTGCCAGCAGCTTCTTCGACAGCTCAAGTGGCAATCAGCCCCAGCATTTT. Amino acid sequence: CASSFFDSSSGNQPQHF.

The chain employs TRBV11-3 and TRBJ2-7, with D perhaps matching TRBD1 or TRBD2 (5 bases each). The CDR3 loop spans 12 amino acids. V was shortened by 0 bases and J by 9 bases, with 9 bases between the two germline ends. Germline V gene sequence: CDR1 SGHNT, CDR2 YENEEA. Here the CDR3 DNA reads TGTGCCAGCAGCTTAGAATGGGGACGGCAGTACTTC. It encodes CASSLEWGRQYF. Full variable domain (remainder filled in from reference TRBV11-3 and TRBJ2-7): EAGVVQSPRYKIIEKKQPVAFWCNPISGHNTLYWYLQNLGQGPELLIRYENEEAVDDSQLPKDRFSAERLKGVDSTLKIQPAELGDSAVYLCASSLEWGRQYFGPGTRLTVT.

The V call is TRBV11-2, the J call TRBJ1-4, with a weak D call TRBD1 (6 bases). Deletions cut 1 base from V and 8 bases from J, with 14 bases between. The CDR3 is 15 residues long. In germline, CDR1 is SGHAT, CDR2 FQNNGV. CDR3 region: CASSLGGQVGEKLFF. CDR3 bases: TGTGCCAGCAGCTTAGGGGGGCAGGTTGGGGAAAAACTGTTTTTT.

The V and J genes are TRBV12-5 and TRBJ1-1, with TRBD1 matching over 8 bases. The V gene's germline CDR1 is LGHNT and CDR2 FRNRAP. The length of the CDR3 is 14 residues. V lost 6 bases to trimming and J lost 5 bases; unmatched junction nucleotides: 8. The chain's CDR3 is CASGPGQGKTEAFF. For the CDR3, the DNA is TGTGCTAGTGGACCTGGACAGGGTAAGACTGAAGCTTTCTTT. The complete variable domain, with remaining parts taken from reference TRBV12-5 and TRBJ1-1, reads DARVTQTPRHKVTEMGQEVTMRCQPILGHNTVFWYRQTMMQGLELLAYFRNRAPLDDSGMPKDRFSAEMPDATLATLKIQPSEPRDSAVYFCASGPGQGKTEAFFGQGTRLTVV.